The clone carrying this TCR beta chain was seen once. The sample is drawn from a study of control samples from healthy donors and cancer patients. Measured with immunoSEQ multiplex PCR; TCRdb has only the in-frame clones, and not every one. In the table there are over 120,000 clones, roughly 94% of which are singletons. The CDR3 is 14 amino acids. Germline values: CDR1 SGHTA, CDR2 FQGNSA. The germline V and J ends were trimmed by 0 bases and 3 bases, with 6 bases remaining between them. The sequencing sample was made of PBMCs. V gene TRBV7-2 combines with J gene TRBJ1-5; weak D call: TRBD1 (5 bases). This receptor was identified in a man in his fifties or sixties with colorectal cancer. The CDR3 region has the DNA TGTGCCAGCAGCTTAGCGACAGTCAATCAGCCCCAGCATTTT. Translation gives CASSLATVNQPQHF.